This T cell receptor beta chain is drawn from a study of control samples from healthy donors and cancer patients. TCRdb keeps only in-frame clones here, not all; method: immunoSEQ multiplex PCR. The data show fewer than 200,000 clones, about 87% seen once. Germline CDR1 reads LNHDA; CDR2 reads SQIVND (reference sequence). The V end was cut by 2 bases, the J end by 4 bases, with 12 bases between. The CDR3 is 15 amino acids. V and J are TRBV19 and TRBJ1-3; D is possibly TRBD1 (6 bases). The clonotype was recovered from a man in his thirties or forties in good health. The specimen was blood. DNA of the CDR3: TGTGCCAGTAGTATAACGGGGGCGCCCGGAAACACCATATATTTT. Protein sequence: CASSITGAPGNTIYF.